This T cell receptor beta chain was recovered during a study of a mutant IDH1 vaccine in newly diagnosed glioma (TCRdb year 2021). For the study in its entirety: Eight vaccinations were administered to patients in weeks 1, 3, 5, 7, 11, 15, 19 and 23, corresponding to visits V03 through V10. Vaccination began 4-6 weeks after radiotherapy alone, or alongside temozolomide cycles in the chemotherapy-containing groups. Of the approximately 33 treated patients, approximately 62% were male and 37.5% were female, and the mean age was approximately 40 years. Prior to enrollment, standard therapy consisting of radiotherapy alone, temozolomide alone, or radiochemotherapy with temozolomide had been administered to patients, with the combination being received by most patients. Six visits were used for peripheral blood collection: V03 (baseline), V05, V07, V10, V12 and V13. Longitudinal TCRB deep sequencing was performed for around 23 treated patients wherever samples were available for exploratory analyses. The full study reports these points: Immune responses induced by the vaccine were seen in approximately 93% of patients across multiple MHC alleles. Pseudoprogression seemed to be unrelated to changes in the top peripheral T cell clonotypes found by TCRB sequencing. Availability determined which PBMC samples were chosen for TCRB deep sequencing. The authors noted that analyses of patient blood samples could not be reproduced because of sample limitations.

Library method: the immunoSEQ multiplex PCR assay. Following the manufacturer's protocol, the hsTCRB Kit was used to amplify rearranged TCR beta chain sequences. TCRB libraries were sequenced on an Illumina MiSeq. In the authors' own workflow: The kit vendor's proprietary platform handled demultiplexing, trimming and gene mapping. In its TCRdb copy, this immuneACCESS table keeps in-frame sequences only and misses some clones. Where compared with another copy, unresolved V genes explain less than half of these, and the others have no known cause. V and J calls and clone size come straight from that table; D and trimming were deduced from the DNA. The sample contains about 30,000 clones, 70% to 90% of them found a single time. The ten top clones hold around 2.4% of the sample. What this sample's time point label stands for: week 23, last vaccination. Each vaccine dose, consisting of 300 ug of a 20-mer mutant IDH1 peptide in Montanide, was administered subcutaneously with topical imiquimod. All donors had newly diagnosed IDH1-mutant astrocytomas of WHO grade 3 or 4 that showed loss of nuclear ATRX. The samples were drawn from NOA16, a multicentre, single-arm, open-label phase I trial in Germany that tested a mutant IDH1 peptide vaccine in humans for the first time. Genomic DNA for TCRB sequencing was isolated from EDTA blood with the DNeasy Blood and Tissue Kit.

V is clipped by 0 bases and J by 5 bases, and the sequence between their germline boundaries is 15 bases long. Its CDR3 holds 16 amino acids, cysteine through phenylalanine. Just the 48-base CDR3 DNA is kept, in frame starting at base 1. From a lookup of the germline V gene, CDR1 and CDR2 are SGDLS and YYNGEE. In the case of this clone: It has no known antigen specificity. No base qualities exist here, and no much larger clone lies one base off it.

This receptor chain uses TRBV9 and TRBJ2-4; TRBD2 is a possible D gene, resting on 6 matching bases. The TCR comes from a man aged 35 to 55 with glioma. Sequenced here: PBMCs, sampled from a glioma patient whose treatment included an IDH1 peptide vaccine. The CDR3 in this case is CASSVDGGKVQNIQYF. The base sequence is TGTGCCAGCAGCGTAGATGGCGGGAAAGTACAAAACATTCAGTACTTC.